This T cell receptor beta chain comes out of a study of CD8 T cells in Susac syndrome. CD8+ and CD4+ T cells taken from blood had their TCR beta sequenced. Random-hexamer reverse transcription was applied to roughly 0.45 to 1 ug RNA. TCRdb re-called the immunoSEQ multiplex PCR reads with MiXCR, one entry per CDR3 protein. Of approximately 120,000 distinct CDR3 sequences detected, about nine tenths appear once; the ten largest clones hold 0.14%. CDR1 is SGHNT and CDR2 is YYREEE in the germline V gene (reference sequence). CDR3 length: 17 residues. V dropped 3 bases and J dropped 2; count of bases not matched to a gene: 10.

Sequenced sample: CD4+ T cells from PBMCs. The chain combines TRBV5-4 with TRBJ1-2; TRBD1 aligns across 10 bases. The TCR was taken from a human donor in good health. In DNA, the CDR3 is TGTGCCAGCAGCTCGGGGACAGGGGCGAACAACAACTATGGCTACACCTTC. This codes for CASSSGTGANNNYGYTF.